Described below is a single TCR beta chain sequence and its context. This sample was taken from a study of blood T cell repertoires in COVID-19. Generated by immunoSEQ multiplex PCR, the TCRdb table keeps only in-frame clones and is missing some. The sample lists fewer than 350,000 clones, approximately 81% occurring once. Looked up from germline, CDR1 is KGHSH and CDR2 is LQKENI. This CDR3 comprises 16 residues. The trim removed 4 bases at V and 0 bases at J, leaving 5 bases unmatched. The chain combines TRBV18 with TRBJ1-3, with 8 bases identical to TRBD1. The sample comprised peripheral blood. The origin of this receptor is a woman aged 55-69 years with active or convalescent COVID-19. In DNA form, the CDR3 reads TGTGCCAGCTCACAAGAGGGACAGGTCTCTGGAAACACCATATATTTT. This gives the protein CASSQEGQVSGNTIYF.